The TCR beta chain under discussion was sequenced for a study of blood T cell repertoires in COVID-19. Across the whole study: Whether acute or convalescent, the COVID-19 samples came from the United States, Italy and Spain.

V was cut by 0 bases and J by 2 bases, with 12 bases left in between. The CDR3 contains 16 residues. Per germline, CDR1 LNHDA and CDR2 SQIVND (reference sequence). The method was immunoSEQ multiplex PCR; TCRdb's version includes in-frame clones alone and lacks a portion of them. The sample records over 200,000 clones, 70% to 90% being singletons. Sequencing was done on a sample of peripheral blood. The chain has TRBV19 and TRBJ2-3; perhaps TRBD1 as D (5 bases). This clonotype was sampled from a woman younger than 35 who had recovered from COVID-19. CDR3 sequence (DNA): TGTGCCAGTAGTATAGATTCAGGGCTACCCACAGATACGCAGTATTTT. Translating gives CASSIDSGLPTDTQYF.